This paragraph reports one T cell receptor (beta chain). Its antigen is currently not known. Nothing much larger sits one base from this clone, and base qualities are not available. The CDR3 regions of human TCRbeta chains were subjected to immunosequencing. Per the original workflow: Repertoire TCRs were matched against a reference library of SARS-CoV-2-specific TCRs generated with the MIRA antigen-specificity platform. Breadth was defined as the fraction of unique TCRs that were SARS-CoV-2-associated, and depth was defined as the fraction of total T cells that were SARS-CoV-2-associated. Each spike-specific TCR was assigned to its reactive spike region and to a CD4 or CD8 class using the MIRA data. Log10-transformed breadth and depth values were compared by one-way ANOVA with Sidak's multiple comparisons tests. What TCRdb holds here is the immuneACCESS table cut down to in-frame rearrangements. Part of the clones is not present; checked against another copy, under half of the missing clones reflect an unresolved V gene, and the others are unexplained. The D gene and trimming were derived from the DNA, and the V and J assignments and clone size from that table. The sample table records some 130,000 clones; 88% of these occur just once. The top ten clones comprise around a sixth of the sample.

This specimen's time point label, per the study, means: baseline before first vaccination. The treatment or condition label, read with the paper, signifies: meningococcal conjugate vaccine given as trial control. Samples from vaccinated people were obtained from the UK trials COV001 and COV002, which included a single-blind randomized controlled phase 2/3 trial of AZD1222 (ChAdOx1 nCoV-19) in healthy adults. Trial participant PBMC samples were collected at day 0 and day 28 after the second dose for TCRbeta chain sequencing. The CDR3 contains 11 residues, cysteine and phenylalanine counted. The CDR3 DNA has 33 bases and is translated from base 1. V lost 3 bases and J lost 7 bases; the stretch between them is 6 bases long. CDR1 PRHDT and CDR2 FYEKMQ were looked up in the germline V gene (reference sequence). This sample is part of a study of T cell responses to AZD1222 COVID-19 vaccine listed by TCRdb under 2021. Study-wide context: A total of over 230 trial participants underwent TCR sequencing, of whom some 200 had received two doses of AZD1222 and some 26 had received two doses of the MenACWY control vaccine. Enrollment into the trials was organized by age into subgroups of 18-55, 56-69 and 70-plus years, and those subgroups contained roughly 150, 30 and 60 TCR-sequenced participants, respectively. Paper-wide results and their limitations: The 56-69-year group was small, and its depth increase did not reach significance, likely because of low power. Reportedly, almost half of the unique spike-specific TCRs recognized epitopes lying outside the regions that are mutated in the B.1.351 and B.1.1.7 variants. After two AZD1222 doses, spike-specific TCR breadth and depth were significantly higher than at day 0 and than in MenACWY recipients. No day 14 peak-response samples were available, so repertoires were characterized only after the peak T cell response. Conclusions about previously exposed vaccinees were limited because only 6 or 7 AZD1222 recipients were SARS-CoV-2 seropositive at baseline. The vaccine-associated CD4 TCRs covered the entire spike protein, and the dominant responses fell in regions 160-218 and 743-854. Participants were mostly white British, with more females than males. The authors suggested clonal diversity may have been underestimated.

Here the sequenced sample was peripheral blood, taken on day 0 of MenACWY control vaccination. Recombination linked TRBV13 to TRBJ1-1, with the D gene not confidently named. The receptor was isolated from an adult in good health. The DNA sequence follows: TGTGCCAGCAGCTTGGTGGGTGAAGCTTTCTTT. The encoded protein is CASSLVGEAFF.